This record concerns one T cell receptor (beta chain) sequence. As yet, its antigen is unknown. This sample is part of a study of OX40 agonist ivuxolimab in advanced cancers. Study overall: Treatment received earlier with anti-PD-1, anti-PD-L1 or anti-CTLA-4 agents was allowed, and under 50% had some.

The V gene lost 0 bases and the J gene lost 7 bases, with 8 bases spanning the gap. Per germline, CDR1 SGHVS and CDR2 FQNEAQ. CDR3 length: 13 amino acids. Sequencing was performed with immunoSEQ multiplex PCR; in TCRdb, only in-frame clones are kept and a portion is missing. The table shows some 42,000 clones, with approximately 90% occurring only once. Study conclusions and caveats: On average, CD8+ T cells had more expanded clones than CD4+. The antigen specificity of the peripheral T cells (those that were expanded) was not determined.

The sequence was obtained from an adult with an advanced solid tumor such as melanoma, head and neck, liver or kidney cancer. Here the sequenced sample was CD4+ or CD8+ T cells sorted from blood, taken in a trial of the OX40 agonist ivuxolimab. The J gene is TRBJ2-3, the V gene TRBV7-8; D unclear. CDR3 nucleotide sequence: TGTGCCAGCAGCTTAGCAGGGCTTCATACGCAGTATTTT. It codes for CASSLAGLHTQYF.